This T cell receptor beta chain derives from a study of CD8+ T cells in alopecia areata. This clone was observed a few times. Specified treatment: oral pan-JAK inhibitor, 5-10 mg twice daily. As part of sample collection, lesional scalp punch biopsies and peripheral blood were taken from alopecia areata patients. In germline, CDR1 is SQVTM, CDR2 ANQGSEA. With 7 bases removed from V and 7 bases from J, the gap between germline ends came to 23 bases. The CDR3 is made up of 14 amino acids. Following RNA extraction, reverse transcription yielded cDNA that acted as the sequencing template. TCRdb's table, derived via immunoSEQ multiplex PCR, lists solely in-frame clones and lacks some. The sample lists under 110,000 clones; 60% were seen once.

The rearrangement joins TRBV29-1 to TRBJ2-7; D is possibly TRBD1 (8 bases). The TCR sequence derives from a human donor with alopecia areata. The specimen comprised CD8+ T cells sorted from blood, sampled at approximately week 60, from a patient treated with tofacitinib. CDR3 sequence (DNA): TGCAGCGCCATAAGCGGGACAGGTGGTAATGAGCAGTACTTC. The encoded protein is CSAISGTGGNEQYF.